Presented here are 21 T cell receptor beta chains from one specimen sequenced in a study of cytomegalovirus exposure and HLA in healthy donors. Generated by immunoSEQ multiplex PCR, the TCRdb table keeps only in-frame clones and is missing some. The repertoire holds around 300,000 clones, with around 86% as singletons. Sequencing input: PBMCs. Source of these receptors: a woman younger than 30 in good health and CMV-seronegative.

The chain employs TRBV18 and TRBJ1-5; D unresolved. Trimming stripped 2 bases from V and 7 bases from J, with 9 bases between. The length of the CDR3 is 13 residues. Germline CDR1 and CDR2: KGHSH and LQKENI. CDR3 coding DNA: TGTGCCAGCTCACCAGAGGGAGGACAGCCCCAGCATTTT. Its protein is CASSPEGGQPQHF.

V usage is TRBV2 and J usage is TRBJ2-4; D may be TRBD1 (6 bases). The CDR3 sequence is 14 residues long. Per the germline V gene, CDR1 is SNHLY and CDR2 is FYNNEI. V was trimmed by 7 bases and J by 0 bases, leaving 10 bases between them. The CDR3 loop reads CASMQGLAKNIQYF. The CDR3, as DNA: TGTGCCAGCATGCAGGGGTTAGCCAAAAACATTCAGTACTTC.

The count of this clone is one. J is TRBJ2-3 and V is TRBV2; possible D gene TRBD1, 5 bases. Germline CDR1 SNHLY, CDR2 FYNNEI. The CDR3 sequence is 16 residues long. Trimming removed 3 bases at V and 5 bases at J, with 18 bases between. Here the CDR3 DNA reads TGTGCCAGCAGTGATCTGGAGTCAGGGTATGGAGATACGCAGTATTTT. This gives the protein CASSDLESGYGDTQYF.

The chain joins TRBV6-4 to TRBJ2-1, with TRBD1 matching 10 bases. Germline V lookup: CDR1 MRHNA, CDR2 SNTAGT. Losses at the gene ends were 9 bases for V and 4 bases for J; bases not matched to a gene: 9. CDR3 size: 15 residues. CDR3 coding DNA: TGTGCCAGTAGTTCCGGGACAGGGGAATACAATGAGCAGTTCTTC. It codes for CASSSGTGEYNEQFF.

The J gene is TRBJ1-5, the V gene TRBV30; 7 nucleotides match TRBD1. Trimming took 1 base from V and 1 from J; bases not matched to a gene: 13. The CDR3 is 18 amino acids. Germline-derived CDR1 and CDR2 are GTSNPN and SVGIG (reference sequence). Here the CDR3 DNA reads TGTGCCTGGAGTGGGAAGCTTGGGACAGACGAAAGCAATCAGCCCCAGCATTTT. As protein: CAWSGKLGTDESNQPQHF. The full variable domain, its missing parts supplied by reference TRBV30 and TRBJ1-5, is SQTIHQWPATLVQPVGSPLSLECTVEGTSNPNLYWYRQAAGRGLQLLFYSVGIGQISSEVPQNLSASRPQDRQFILSSKKLLLSDSGFYLCAWSGKLGTDESNQPQHFGDGTRLSIL.

The chain joins TRBV6-5 to TRBJ2-7, with TRBD2 matching over 8 bases. The CDR3 has 15 amino acids. From germline, CDR1 is MNHEY and CDR2 SVGAGI. Trimming took 0 bases from V and 6 from J; bases not matched to a gene: 7. The CDR3 reads CASSYSASGSVEQYF. CDR3 coding DNA: TGTGCCAGCAGTTACTCAGCCAGCGGGAGTGTCGAGCAGTACTTC.

This sequence joins TRBV29-1 and TRBJ1-2; TRBD1 aligns across 7 bases. In germline, CDR1 is SQVTM, CDR2 ANQGSEA. V lost 7 bases to trimming and J lost 0 bases; unmatched junction nucleotides: 5. The CDR3 totals 13 residues. CDR3 DNA: TGCAGCGCCTATACAGGGGCTAACTATGGCTACACCTTC. The encoded protein is CSAYTGANYGYTF.

Note on this clone: The sample contains more than one DNA sequence encoding this CDR3. This chain connects TRBV5-1 to TRBJ2-3; maybe TRBD2 (6 bases). CDR3 length: 15 amino acids. Germline lookup yields CDR1 SGHRS and CDR2 YFSETQ. Trimming pared 0 bases from V and 0 bases from J, leaving 8 bases between. CDR3 sequence (DNA): TGCGCCAGCAGCTTGGCGGGAGACAGCACAGATACGCAGTATTTT. Translating it yields CASSLAGDSTDTQYF.

V usage is TRBV27 and J usage is TRBJ1-2; no definite D call. Per germline, CDR1 MNHEY and CDR2 SMNVEV (reference sequence). The V end lost 6 bases, the J end lost 0 bases, and 14 bases lay between the germline ends. This CDR3 contains 15 residues. CDR3 nucleotide sequence: TGTGCCAGCAGGCCCGCCGGCAGCGCTAACTATGGCTACACCTTC. Amino acid sequence: CASRPAGSANYGYTF.

This clone has just one count. The chain links TRBV10-1 to TRBJ1-2; TRBD1 matches 8 bases. The CDR3 spans 15 residues. The V segment lost 0 bases and the J segment 4 bases; nucleotides outside the gene matches: 4. The germline V gene encodes CDR1 WNHNN and CDR2 SYGVQD (reference sequence). The CDR3 spells CASSESRDRGYGYTF. The CDR3 DNA reads TGCGCCAGCAGTGAGTCCCGAGACAGGGGCTATGGCTACACCTTC.

The V gene is TRBV7-6, the J gene TRBJ2-7, with 9 positions matching TRBD2. The trim removed 4 bases at V and 4 bases at J, leaving 8 bases unmatched. The CDR3 totals 15 residues. Per germline, CDR1 SGHVS and CDR2 FNYEAQ. The CDR3 DNA sequence: TGTGCCAGCAGCTCTAAGACTAGCGGCTTATACGAGCAGTACTTC. Residues: CASSSKTSGLYEQYF. The full variable domain, completed using reference TRBV7-6 and TRBJ2-7, is GAGVSQSPRYKVTKRGQDVALRCDPISGHVSLYWYRQALGQGPEFLTYFNYEAQQDKSGLPNDRFSAERPEGSISTLTIQRTEQRDSAMYRCASSSKTSGLYEQYFGPGTRLTVT.

The chain uses TRBV4-3 and TRBJ1-2; 9 bases agree with TRBD1. The V gene's germline CDR1 is LGHNA and CDR2 YSLEER. V dropped 4 bases and J dropped 4; count of bases not matched to a gene: 10. There are 16 residues in the CDR3. CDR3 nucleotide sequence: TGCGCCAGCAGCCGGACCCACAGGGGGCTGAGCTATGGCTACACCTTC. Amino acid sequence: CASSRTHRGLSYGYTF.

The chain has TRBV5-6 and TRBJ2-5, with D perhaps matching TRBD1 (5 bases). The germline V gene encodes CDR1 SGHDT and CDR2 YYEEEE. The CDR3 consists of 15 residues. Deletions cut 3 bases from V and 5 bases from J, with 17 bases between. CDR3 protein: CASSSLYRWKETQYF. CDR3 nucleotides: TGTGCCAGCAGCTCCCTTTACAGGTGGAAGGAGACCCAGTACTTC.

Comment on this clone: Other DNA sequences in this specimen translate into the identical CDR3. The chain carries TRBV5-1 and TRBJ1-5; tentatively, D is TRBD1 (6 bases). The CDR3 totals 15 residues. Per germline, CDR1 SGHRS and CDR2 YFSETQ. Trimming took off 0 bases at V and 1 base at J, with 8 bases between the two ends. CDR3 nucleotide sequence: TGCGCCAGCAGCTTGGGACAGGACAGCAATCAGCCCCAGCATTTT. It translates to CASSLGQDSNQPQHF.

This CDR3 reads CASSLVGTANEKLFF. The CDR3, as DNA: TGTGCCAGCAGCTTAGTTGGGACAGCTAATGAAAAACTGTTTTTT. The J gene is TRBJ1-4, the V gene TRBV7-9; 7 bases agree with TRBD1. The V segment lost 1 base and the J segment 3 bases; nucleotides outside the gene matches: 2. The CDR3 is 15 amino acids. CDR1 SEHNR and CDR2 FQNEAQ come from the germline V gene (reference sequence).

The V gene is TRBV7-3, the J gene TRBJ2-7, with 12 positions matching TRBD1. CDR1 SGHTA and CDR2 FQGTGA come from the germline V gene. V was clipped by 5 bases and J by 5 bases; unmatched bases: 4. This CDR3 region has 14 residues. DNA of the CDR3: TGTGCCAGCAGCCTCGGGACAGGGGGCAACGAGCAGTACTTC. Translated, it gives CASSLGTGGNEQYF.

CDR3 amino acids: CAISERTGSSADTQYF. In nucleotides, the CDR3 is TGTGCCATCAGTGAGCGTACAGGGAGTAGTGCAGATACGCAGTATTTT. This chain links TRBV10-3 with TRBJ2-3; possible D gene TRBD1, 6 bases. This CDR3 is built from 16 residues. Germline CDR1 ENHRY, CDR2 SYGVKD. V was shortened by 2 bases and J by 4 bases, with 16 bases between the two germline ends.

V and J are TRBV27 and TRBJ2-3; D perhaps matches TRBD1 (8 bases). The CDR3 sequence is 19 residues long. V shed 5 bases and J shed 2 bases, with 26 bases lying between them. Germline V gene sequence: CDR1 MNHEY, CDR2 SMNVEV (reference sequence). CDR3 coding DNA: TGTGCCAGCAGTCCCAGGACAGGGAAGATCAGCGGGATCACAGATACGCAGTATTTT. It encodes CASSPRTGKISGITDTQYF.

The chain uses TRBV30 and TRBJ2-5, with TRBD2 identical over 10 bases. CDR1 is GTSNPN, CDR2 SVGIG, per germline (reference sequence). Unmatched junction bases numbered 11, after V lost 4 bases and J lost 6 bases. This CDR3 contains 15 residues. The CDR3 region has the DNA TGTGCCTGGAAGTTTGGTAGCGGGGGGAGGAAGACCCAGTACTTC. Protein product: CAWKFGSGGRKTQYF. The full variable domain, with the rest looked up from reference TRBV30 and TRBJ2-5, is SQTIHQWPATLVQPVGSPLSLECTVEGTSNPNLYWYRQAAGRGLQLLFYSVGIGQISSEVPQNLSASRPQDRQFILSSKKLLLSDSGFYLCAWKFGSGGRKTQYFGPGTRLLVL.

This rearrangement joins TRBV7-3 to TRBJ1-2; D is perhaps TRBD1 (6 bases). Germline CDR1 and CDR2: SGHTA and FQGTGA. This CDR3 is 14 amino acids long. Trimming took off 6 bases at V and 3 bases at J, with 14 bases between the two ends. The CDR3 nucleotides read TGTGCCAGCAGTCCCCTCTCAGGGGACTATGGCTACACCTTC. Encoded protein: CASSPLSGDYGYTF.

This rearrangement joins TRBV28 to TRBJ2-3; D possibly corresponds to TRBD1 (7 bases). The CDR3 extends over 13 amino acids. Trimming took 6 bases from V and 7 from J, leaving 14 bases between them. Germline V gene sequence: CDR1 MDHEN, CDR2 SYDVKM. CDR3: CASSPQGRHTQYF. In DNA form, the CDR3 reads TGTGCCAGCAGCCCACAGGGGAGGCATACGCAGTATTTT.